This T cell receptor beta chain was recovered during a study of Ad26.COV2.S vaccination and SARS-CoV-2 variants. For the study at large: It was the COV1001 Ad26.COV2.S trial arm that included the donor. Donor got 5x10^10 or 1x10^11 viral particles of Ad26.COV2.S. Whole-study findings and limits: In vaccinated individuals, spike-specific CD8+ and CD4+ T cell responses reportedly displayed substantial breadth.

Treatment denoted: 15 to 20 received Ad26.COV2.S at low or high dose, single or two shots; about 5 received placebo; per-sample allocation not given. Each sample was drawn 63 days after the first injection (of vaccine or placebo). Expressing Wuhan-strain SARS-CoV-2 spike, an Ad26 vector served as the vaccine. As for this clone: Antigen specificity is unknown.

Clones were sequenced by immunoSEQ multiplex PCR, and TCRdb holds only the in-frame ones, with some missing. Here the sample spans some 340,000 clones, 86% being singletons. V was trimmed by 0 bases and J by 2 bases, leaving 9 bases between them. Germline lookup yields CDR1 SGHRS and CDR2 YFSETQ. The CDR3 runs 14 residues. This TCR derives from a person aged 18-65 years who received the Ad26.COV2.S COVID-19 vaccine or a placebo. The sequences come from peripheral blood, collected in a trial of Ad26.COV2.S vaccine versus placebo. The chain uses TRBV5-1 and TRBJ2-7; D remains unclear. This CDR3 is CASSLGVATYEQYF. As DNA, the CDR3 is TGCGCCAGCAGCTTGGGGGTCGCCACCTACGAGCAGTACTTC. Full variable domain (outside the CDR3, taken from reference TRBV5-1 and TRBJ2-7): KAGVTQTPRYLIKTRGQQVTLSCSPISGHRSVSWYQQTPGQGLQFLFEYFSETQRNKGNFPGRFSGRQFSNSRSEMNVSTLELGDSALYLCASSLGVATYEQYFGPGTRLTVT.